This T cell receptor (beta chain) comes out of a study of blood T cell repertoires in COVID-19. This clone was seen repeatedly, ten times or more. Measured with immunoSEQ multiplex PCR; TCRdb has only the in-frame clones, and not every one. The table lists approximately 160,000 clones, 75% to 90% of them singletons. Germline-derived CDR1 and CDR2 are SGHDT and YYEEEE. The CDR3 spans 14 residues. V was pared by 6 bases and J by 4 bases, with 9 bases of the junction left unmatched. The sequence derives from a woman older than 75 with active or convalescent COVID-19. This chain joins TRBV5-6 and TRBJ1-2, with 7 bases matching TRBD1. The sample consisted of peripheral blood. The CDR3 is CASTIGQEGYGYTF. The DNA for the CDR3 is TGTGCCAGCACCATAGGACAGGAGGGCTATGGCTACACCTTC.